One and the same sample provided the 10 T cell receptor beta chains below, sequenced in a study of blood T cell repertoires in COVID-19. Here immunoSEQ multiplex PCR was the method, and the copy in TCRdb shows in-frame clones only, minus some. This table holds 350,000 to 450,000 clones, approximately 89% found once. Sequencing was performed on PBMCs or T cells enriched from blood (not recorded which). The source is a woman in her twenties or thirties who had recovered from COVID-19.

This chain uses TRBV4-1 with TRBJ1-6; TRBD1 matches 9 bases. Germline CDR1 and CDR2: MGHRA and YSYEKL. The CDR3 is 14 amino acids. Germline trimming cut 4 bases from V and 8 bases from J; bases unmatched to any gene: 3. In nucleotides, the CDR3 is TGCGCCAGCAGCCTAAGGACAGGGGATTCACCCCTCCACTTT. It yields the protein CASSLRTGDSPLHF.

The chain links TRBV28 to TRBJ2-7; 11 bases are shared with TRBD2. After removal of 6 bases from V and 0 bases from J, the junction contained 1 base not matched to a gene. This CDR3 comprises 14 residues. Per germline, CDR1 MDHEN and CDR2 SYDVKM. The CDR3 sequence: CASRTSGSSYEQYF. CDR3 nucleotide sequence: TGTGCCAGCAGAACTAGCGGGAGCTCCTACGAGCAGTACTTC.

The chain joins TRBV5-3 to TRBJ2-5; TRBD1 aligns across 11 bases. TRBV5-3 is an ORF, with its function uncertain. The CDR3 length is 17 residues. J gave up 4 bases and V 4 bases, and 12 bases lay outside the gene matches. The chain's CDR3 is CARSHNQGQGVGETQYF. Written as DNA, the CDR3 is TGTGCCAGAAGCCATAATCAGGGACAGGGGGTAGGAGAGACCCAGTACTTC.

The chain joins TRBV11-2 to TRBJ2-1; TRBD2 matches at 12 bases. The length of the CDR3 is 14 residues. The J segment lost 7 bases and the V segment lost 3 bases, leaving 1 base of the junction unmatched. Germline V gene lookup returns CDR1 SGHAT and CDR2 FQNNGV. As DNA, the CDR3 is TGTGCCAGCAGCTTGACTAGCGGGAGTAATGAGCAGTTCTTC. Protein product: CASSLTSGSNEQFF.

The chain joins TRBV29-1 to TRBJ2-7, with 8 bases matching TRBD1. The CDR3 totals 12 residues. V gave up 7 bases and J gave up 3 bases; unmatched junction bases: 5. CDR1 and CDR2 from the germline V gene are SQVTM and ANQGSEA. The CDR3, as DNA: TGCAGCGGAACCGGGACAGGCTACGAGCAGTACTTC. This translates into CSGTGTGYEQYF.

The count of this clone is one. The rearrangement joins TRBV5-6 to TRBJ1-2, with D maybe TRBD1 (5 bases). The V gene's germline CDR1 is SGHDT and CDR2 YYEEEE. The CDR3 sequence is 15 residues long. Trimming stripped 3 bases from V and 2 bases from J, with 14 bases between. Here the CDR3 reads CASSWRGRENYGYTF. The CDR3 DNA sequence: TGTGCCAGCAGCTGGCGGGGCAGGGAGAACTATGGCTACACCTTC.

The chain has TRBV4-2 and TRBJ2-6; 7 nucleotides align to TRBD1. This CDR3 contains 18 residues. Germline lookup yields CDR1 LGHNA and CDR2 YNFKEQ. With 4 bases clipped from V and 0 bases from J, the junction kept 9 bases outside the gene matches. CDR3 protein: CASSPKGQTPSGANVLTF. The CDR3 bases are TGTGCCAGCAGCCCAAAGGGACAGACGCCCTCTGGGGCCAACGTCCTGACTTTC.

The rearrangement uses TRBV7-8 and TRBJ2-7; D possibly corresponds to TRBD1 (6 bases). In germline, CDR1 is SGHVS, CDR2 FQNEAQ. V dropped 0 bases and J dropped 4 bases, with 31 bases sitting between them. CDR3 size: 21 residues. Here the CDR3 reads CASSLANSLNLGQGNKYEQYF. The CDR3 nucleotides are TGTGCCAGCAGCTTAGCCAATAGCCTCAACTTGGGACAAGGGAACAAGTACGAGCAGTACTTC.

The chain recombines TRBV7-8 with TRBJ1-5; possible D gene TRBD1, 6 bases. With 5 bases removed from V and 1 base from J, the gap between germline ends came to 24 bases. Germline V gene lookup returns CDR1 SGHVS and CDR2 FQNEAQ. The CDR3 has 19 amino acids. The CDR3 sequence: CASSRGGGAGYYSNQPQHF. The CDR3 bases are TGTGCCAGCAGCCGAGGGGGGGGTGCGGGTTACTACAGCAATCAGCCCCAGCATTTT.

This chain connects TRBV24-1 to TRBJ1-2; a possible D gene is TRBD1 (5 bases). The CDR3 is made up of 12 amino acids. Trimming cost V 6 bases and J 8 bases, with 12 bases left between them. Germline V lookup: CDR1 KGHDR, CDR2 SFDVKD. Here the CDR3 DNA reads TGTGCCACCAGTCCGGGGGAATCGGGCTACACCTTC. Protein sequence: CATSPGESGYTF.